Listed below are T cell receptor beta chains from one sample, sequenced in a study of blood T cell repertoires in COVID-19. TCRdb's copy holds only in-frame clones and misses some; the assay was immunoSEQ multiplex PCR. The sample records fewer than 50,000 clones, approximately 85% being singletons. Sequencing was carried out using peripheral blood. The origin of the receptors is a human donor in a cohort sampled during active COVID-19. Each CDR3 is given with its conserved first and last residue. D genes are given only for firm matches. Clone size is shown for a subset of rows, as once, few, many or a class of expanded clone.

NA,TRBJ2-1,TRBV5-4,NA,TGTGCCAGCAGCTTGGTTCGCGGCTCCTACAATGAGCAGTTCTTC,CASSLVRGSYNEQFF
TRBD1,TRBJ1-2,TRBV6-5,NA,TGTGCCAGCAGTTCCCCGGGACAGGGCTTTAACTATGGCTACACCTTC,CASSSPGQGFNYGYTF
TRBD2,TRBJ2-3,TRBV5-8,NA,TGTGCCAGCAGCTTGGCGGCTAGCGGGAGAACAGATACGCAGTATTTT,CASSLAASGRTDTQYF
TRBD2,TRBJ2-2,TRBV3-1/TRBV3-2,NA,TGTGCCAGCAGCCAAGAATTGACTAGCGGGAGGTCGTTGAACACCGGGGAGCTGTTTTTT,CASSQELTSGRSLNTGELFF
TRBD1,TRBJ2-1,TRBV5-4,NA,TGTGCCAGCAGTACCGGGACAGGTTACGTCAATGAGCAGTTCTTC,CASSTGTGYVNEQFF
TRBD1,TRBJ1-4,TRBV6-5,once,TGTGCCAGCAGTTACGGGACAGGGAGTGAAAAACTGTTTTTT,CASSYGTGSEKLFF
NA,TRBJ1-5,TRBV4-3,NA,TGCGCCAGCAGCCAAGATAAACAGAATCAGCCCCAGCATTTT,CASSQDKQNQPQHF
TRBD1,TRBJ2-6,TRBV29-1,NA,TGCAGCGTCCTCCGGGACAGGGCGTCTGGGGCCAACGTCCTGACTTTC,CSVLRDRASGANVLTF
NA,TRBJ1-2,TRBV20-1,once,TGCAGTGCTAGTGTCGGGAACGGCTACACCTTC,CSASVGNGYTF
TRBD1,TRBJ1-2,TRBV18,NA,TGTGCCAGCTCACCCGACAGGGTCTATGGCTACACCTTC,CASSPDRVYGYTF
NA,TRBJ1-3,TRBV10-3,NA,TGTGCCATCCGGGGGGAGGGGCCCTCTGGAAACACCATATATTTT,CAIRGEGPSGNTIYF
NA,TRBJ1-4,TRBV7-2,NA,TGTGCCAGCAGCTCTAAGAGTGGGCGTCTTGGGGAAAAACTGTTTTTT,CASSSKSGRLGEKLFF
TRBD1,TRBJ1-1,TRBV2,NA,TGTGCCAGCAGCGGGACAGATAACACTGAAGCTTTCTTT,CASSGTDNTEAFF
NA,TRBJ2-1,TRBV7-2,NA,TGTGCCAGCAGCTTAGCGGGAGACTACAATGAGCAGTTCTTC,CASSLAGDYNEQFF
TRBD1,TRBJ1-1,TRBV5-1,NA,TGCGCCAGCAGAAGACAGGGGATAGGTACTGAAGCTTTCTTT,CASRRQGIGTEAFF
NA,TRBJ1-6,TRBV28,NA,TGTGCCAGCAGCCGCGGACAGATTTCCAATTCACCCCTCCACTTT,CASSRGQISNSPLHF
NA,TRBJ2-1,TRBV30,NA,TGTGCCTGGAGTGCCGGTGGGGCTAGGTACAATGAGCAGTTCTTC,CAWSAGGARYNEQFF
NA,TRBJ1-6,TRBV6-2/TRBV6-3,NA,TGTGCCAGCAGTTTAACCGACAGCCATAATTCACCCCTCCACTTT,CASSLTDSHNSPLHF
NA,TRBJ1-1,TRBV7-3,NA,TGTGCCAGCAGCTTAAGGAGGGACCTCAAAGCTTTCTTT,CASSLRRDLKAFF
TRBD1,TRBJ1-1,TRBV2,NA,TGTGCCAGCAGGAGGGGACAGGGGCGTCTCATGAACACTGAAGCTTTCTTT,CASRRGQGRLMNTEAFF
TRBD1,TRBJ1-6,TRBV19,NA,TGTGCCAGTAGTACCCCGGGACAGAATTCACCCCTCCACTTT,CASSTPGQNSPLHF
TRBD1,TRBJ1-5,TRBV12-3/TRBV12-4,once,TGTGCCAGCAGTTTAGGACAGGGCTCGCCCCAGCATTTT,CASSLGQGSPQHF
NA,TRBJ2-7,TRBV2,NA,TGTGCCAGCAGTGACCGGGACTCCTACTCCTACGAGCAGTACTTC,CASSDRDSYSYEQYF
TRBD2,TRBJ2-1,TRBV6-5,NA,TGTGCCAGCAGAAAAATAGCGGGGGGGCCTGGTGAGCAGTTCTTC,CASRKIAGGPGEQFF
NA,TRBJ2-2,TRBV19,NA,TGTGCCAGTACCATGGGCTCGAACACCGGGGAGCTGTTTTTT,CASTMGSNTGELFF
TRBD2,TRBJ2-1,TRBV9,NA,TGTGCCAGCAGCGTAGGGGGGGGGTCCTACAATGAGCAGTTCTTC,CASSVGGGSYNEQFF
TRBD1,TRBJ2-3,TRBV18,NA,TGTGCCAGCTCACCATGGGACAGGGGGGGCACAGATACGCAGTATTTT,CASSPWDRGGTDTQYF
NA,TRBJ2-7,TRBV6-2/TRBV6-3,NA,TGTGCCAGCAGTTACTCCCTCTACGAGCAGTACTTC,CASSYSLYEQYF
NA,TRBJ1-1,TRBV2,NA,TGTGCCAGCAGCGCAATACAGGGCTTTGGGAACACTGAAGCTTTCTTT,CASSAIQGFGNTEAFF
NA,TRBJ1-3,TRBV6-6,NA,TGTGCCAGCAGTTATGGCAGTACAAACACCATATATTTT,CASSYGSTNTIYF
TRBD2,TRBJ2-3,TRBV2,NA,TGTGCCAGCAGCTTACTAGCGGTGTTCACAGATACGCAGTATTTT,CASSLLAVFTDTQYF
NA,TRBJ2-1,TRBV7-9,NA,TGTGCCACGCAAGGGGTCTCCTACAATGAGCAGTTCTTC,CATQGVSYNEQFF
NA,TRBJ1-1,TRBV1,NA,TGCACCAGCAGCCAAGACACCCGGCCTACAGGGATGGTTTACACTGAAGCTTTCTTT,CTSSQDTRPTGMVYTEAFF
TRBD2,TRBJ2-1,TRBV5-1,NA,TGCGCCAGCAGCAGAACTAGCGGGGGGGTAGACAATGAGCAGTTCTTC,CASSRTSGGVDNEQFF
TRBD1,TRBJ1-1,TRBV19,NA,TGTGCCAGTACCGGACAGGGGAGGACTGAAGCTTTCTTT,CASTGQGRTEAFF
TRBD1,TRBJ1-6,TRBV28,NA,TGTGCCAGCAGTTTATCGCGGACAGGGTATAATTCACCCCTCCACTTT,CASSLSRTGYNSPLHF
NA,TRBJ2-5,TRBV12-3/TRBV12-4,NA,TGTGCCAGCAGGGCCAGAGAGACCCAGTACTTC,CASRARETQYF
TRBD2,TRBJ2-3,TRBV2,NA,TGTGCCAGCAAGCGGAGCGGGGAAGATACGCAGTATTTT,CASKRSGEDTQYF
TRBD1,TRBJ2-1,TRBV29-1,NA,TGCAGCGTTAGCCGGGACAGGGCCTACAATGAGCAGTTCTTC,CSVSRDRAYNEQFF
NA,TRBJ1-5,TRBV2,NA,TGTGCCAGCAGTGATCGTAAAGGCGGCCAGCCCCAGCATTTT,CASSDRKGGQPQHF
NA,TRBJ1-1,TRBV29-1,NA,TGCAGCGTTGGGGACAATGTCAACACTGAAGCTTTCTTT,CSVGDNVNTEAFF
TRBD1,TRBJ1-5,TRBV6-5,NA,TGTGCCAGCAGTCCCCTGGGACAGGGTGGCCAGCCCCAGCATTTT,CASSPLGQGGQPQHF
NA,TRBJ2-7,TRBV10-3,NA,TGTGCCATCAGGGACAGCTACGAGCAGTACTTC,CAIRDSYEQYF
NA,TRBJ1-2,TRBV5-1,NA,TGCGCCAGCAGCTTGGATTCCGGAGGAGGAGGCTACACCTTC,CASSLDSGGGGYTF
TRBD1,TRBJ2-1,TRBV4-3,NA,TGCGCCAGCAGCCAAGGGGGACAGGGATTTGAGGGGAATGAGCAGTTCTTC,CASSQGGQGFEGNEQFF
TRBD2,TRBJ2-5,TRBV3-1/TRBV3-2,NA,TGTGCCAGCAGCCAAGTGGAGAATACACGGCTAGCGGGAGGAGAGACCCAGTACTTC,CASSQVENTRLAGGETQYF
NA,TRBJ2-1,TRBV25-1,NA,TGTGCCAGCAGTGTAGGGGGTCTCAATGAGCAGTTCTTC,CASSVGGLNEQFF
TRBD2,TRBJ2-7,TRBV12-5,NA,TGTGCTAGTGGCAAAAGGACTAGCGGGAGTTACGAGCAGTACTTC,CASGKRTSGSYEQYF
NA,TRBJ1-4,TRBV9,NA,TGTGCCAGCACCACCGGGGGGGCAGGCGGTGAAAAACTGTTTTTT,CASTTGGAGGEKLFF
NA,TRBJ2-7,TRBV21-1,once,TGTGCCAGCAGCACAACTTGGCACAGGGGCGAAATCTCCTATGAGCAGTACTTC,CASSTTWHRGEISYEQYF
NA,TRBJ2-1,TRBV7-7,NA,TGTGCCAGCAGTCCGGTGGGGCAGGATCCCTACAATGAGCAGTTCTTC,CASSPVGQDPYNEQFF
NA,TRBJ2-5,TRBV5-5,NA,TGTGCCAGCAGCCAGGGGTTGTTGGGGCAAGAGACCCAGTACTTC,CASSQGLLGQETQYF
TRBD1,TRBJ2-3,TRBV24-1,NA,TGTGCCACCAGTGATGTAAACGACAGGGGCACTAGCACAGATACGCAGTATTTT,CATSDVNDRGTSTDTQYF
NA,TRBJ2-1,TRBV7-9,NA,TGTGCCAGCAGCTTAGTAGGGGGAGCTTGGTTCTTC,CASSLVGGAWFF
TRBD2,TRBJ2-1,TRBV3-1/TRBV3-2,NA,TGTGCCAGCAGTCGAGGGGCGGGAGAAGTCTATGAGCAGTTCTTC,CASSRGAGEVYEQFF
TRBD2,TRBJ2-7,TRBV4-1,NA,TGCGCCAGCAGCCAATACTCGACTAGCGGGAGGGCCTACTACTACGAGCAGTACTTC,CASSQYSTSGRAYYYEQYF